This T cell receptor beta chain came from a study of T-cell reconstitution after alpha-beta-depleted transplantation in children (dated by TCRdb to 2016 to 2018). Study-level background: The study quantitatively tracked T-cell immune reconstitution after TCRalphabeta/CD19-depleted allogeneic hematopoietic cell transplantation in children using TCR repertoire profiling.

Libraries were prepared through PCR. Sequencing was carried out with an Illumina HiSeq 2500. Molecular barcoding was employed in the preparation of TCR libraries, with unique molecular identifiers being used to normalize TCRbeta repertoire quantification. TCRdb reanalyzed the raw reads on its own, using fastp at Q25 for trimming and MiXCR for clone calling, and kept in-frame beta chains. Each record represents a unique CDR3 protein, reported with the most common genes and DNA among its rows. Counted in this sample were hundreds of thousands of distinct CDR3 sequences; 30% to 35% of them appeared once. The top ten hold 2.4% of the sample. Taken from the germline V gene (reference sequence), the CDR1 and CDR2 loops are DFQATT and SNEGSKA. The CDR3 contains 12 residues, cysteine and phenylalanine counted. The read is trimmed to its CDR3 DNA, 36 bases read in frame from base 1. Trimming removed 3 bases from V and 3 bases from J, leaving 8 bases between the germline ends.

This clonotype turned up a few times. Its antigen specificity is not known. Base qualities are not at hand, and no much larger clone is one base apart. The receptor was derived from a human donor who donated a stem cell graft to a child with aplastic anemia. Here the chain combines TRBV20-1 and TRBJ1-1; a tentative D call is TRBD1 (5 bases match). The input for sequencing was PBMCs from the stem cell graft donor, taken from the stem cell graft. The DNA sequence is as follows: TGCAGTGCTAGGGGAGGGGACACTGAAGCTTTCTTT. This is translated as CSARGGDTEAFF.